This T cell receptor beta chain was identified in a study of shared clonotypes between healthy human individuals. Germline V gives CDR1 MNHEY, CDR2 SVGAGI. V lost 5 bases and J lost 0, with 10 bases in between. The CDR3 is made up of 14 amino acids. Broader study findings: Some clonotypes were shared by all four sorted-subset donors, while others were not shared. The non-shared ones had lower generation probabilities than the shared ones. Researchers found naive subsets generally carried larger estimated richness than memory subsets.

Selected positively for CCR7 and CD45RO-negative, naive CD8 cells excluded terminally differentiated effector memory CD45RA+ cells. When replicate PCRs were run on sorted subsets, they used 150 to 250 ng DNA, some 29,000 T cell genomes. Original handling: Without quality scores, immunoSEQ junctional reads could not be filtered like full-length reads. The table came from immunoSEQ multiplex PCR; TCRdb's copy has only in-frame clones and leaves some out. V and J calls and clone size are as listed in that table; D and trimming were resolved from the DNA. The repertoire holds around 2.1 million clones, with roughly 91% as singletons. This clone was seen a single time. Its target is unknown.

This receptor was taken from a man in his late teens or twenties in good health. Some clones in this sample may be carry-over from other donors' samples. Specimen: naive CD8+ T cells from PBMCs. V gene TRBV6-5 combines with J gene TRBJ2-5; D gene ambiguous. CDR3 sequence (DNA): TGTGCCAGCAGTCCGAACCGGTACCAAGAGACCCAGTACTTC. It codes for CASSPNRYQETQYF.